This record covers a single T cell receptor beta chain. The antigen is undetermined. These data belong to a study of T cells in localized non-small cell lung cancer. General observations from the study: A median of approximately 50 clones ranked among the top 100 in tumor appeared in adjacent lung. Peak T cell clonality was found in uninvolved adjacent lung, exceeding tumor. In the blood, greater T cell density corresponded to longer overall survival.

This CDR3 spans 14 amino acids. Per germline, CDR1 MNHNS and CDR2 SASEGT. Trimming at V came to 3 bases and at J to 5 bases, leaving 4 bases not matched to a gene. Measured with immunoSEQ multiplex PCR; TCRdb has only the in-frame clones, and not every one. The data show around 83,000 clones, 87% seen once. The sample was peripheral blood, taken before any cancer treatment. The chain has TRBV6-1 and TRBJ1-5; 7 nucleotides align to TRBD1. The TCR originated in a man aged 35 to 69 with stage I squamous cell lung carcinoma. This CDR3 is CASSDQTGYQPQHF. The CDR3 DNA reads TGTGCCAGCAGTGACCAGACAGGGTATCAGCCCCAGCATTTT.